This TCR beta chain was profiled in a study of blood T cell repertoires in COVID-19 (dated by TCRdb to the early 2020s). In the study overall: For ImmuneRACE Cohort 3, a participant was defined as recovered based on two consecutive negative NP/OP PCR tests, clearance by a healthcare professional, or resolution of symptoms. Samples from collaborators originated in the United States, Italy and Spain and spanned both the acute and convalescent phases of COVID-19. The material from the prospective study consisted of cDNA or gDNA derived from T cells, B-cell-depleted T cells, or PBMCs. The dataset comprised deeply sampled blood TCRbeta repertoires from subjects exposed to, actively infected with, or recovered from COVID-19. A freely available public database, intended as a resource for researchers studying the immune response to SARS-CoV-2, is where the repertoires were released. Samples were obtained from the ongoing ImmuneRACE study (first 160 participants) and from some 1,300 subjects provided by 6 global collaborators. A de-identified subject ID, COVID-19 status, age in years and sex were almost always included in the sample metadata. HLA class I and class II types, where available, came from metadata supplied by the sample provider rather than from assay-based typing.

In the prospective study, participants were roughly 18 to 100 years old, resided in about two dozen geographic areas of the United States, and were enrolled through a virtual design. In the prospective study, cohorts were assigned on the basis of participant-reported clinical history obtained from a screening survey and a study questionnaire. In the prospective study, whole blood, serum and a nasopharyngeal or oropharyngeal swab were collected from each participant by mobile phlebotomists. Additional blood draws and questionnaires over a 2-month period could optionally be provided by prospective study participants. Blood samples from the prospective study were shipped frozen or at room temperature prior to DNA extraction. General study outcomes and caveats: The quantity of clinical and demographic metadata differed by source and by participant and was supplied without curation.

TCRbeta CDR3 regions were amplified from genomic DNA using the immunoSEQ Assay, a bias-controlled multiplex PCR. In the authors' own workflow: The number of nucleated cells in each sample was estimated from the amplification of reference gene primers within the assay. Sequence reads were collapsed and filtered to measure the absolute abundance of every unique TCRbeta CDR3 rearrangement. For each sample, productive Simpson clonality was calculated as the square root of Simpson's diversity index across productive rearrangements. TCRdb took this table from immuneACCESS and kept in-frame rearrangements with V and J called. Such tables lack part of the clones; where checked against another copy, unresolved V genes explain under half of the gap, and the rest is unexplained. The D gene and trimming were derived from the DNA, and the V and J assignments and clone size from that table. The sample has over 250,000 clones on record, around nine tenths of them singletons. The ten biggest clones cover under 2.5% of the sample.

The CDR3 covers 13 residues, taking in both the cysteine and the phenylalanine. Only CDR3 DNA is held: 39 bases, read in frame from base 1. Looking up the germline V gene yields CDR1 SNHLY and CDR2 FYNNEI. V is pruned by 5 bases and J by 3 bases, leaving 1 base of the junction without a gene match. On this clone itself: Its antigen specificity is not known. Base qualities were left out, and no much larger clone turns up one base away.

The V and J genes are TRBV2 and TRBJ1-1, with 9 junctional bases fitting TRBD1. Material: PBMCs or T cells enriched from blood (not recorded which). This receptor was taken from a woman between 55 and 75 years old in a cohort exposed to, infected with or recovered from COVID-19 (not recorded which). For the CDR3, the sequence is CASSTGGYTEAFF. Here is the DNA: TGTGCCAGCAGTACAGGGGGCTACACTGAAGCTTTCTTT.